These 18 T cell receptor beta chains were all obtained from the same sample, sequenced in a study of blood T cell repertoires in COVID-19. Sequencing used immunoSEQ multiplex PCR; TCRdb keeps in-frame clones, though not all of them. Of 200,000 to 250,000 clones listed, about 91% were seen once; the top ten hold 1.2%. Sequenced material: peripheral blood. All receptors derive from a man younger than 40 with acute or convalescent COVID-19.

The rearrangement joins TRBV18 to TRBJ2-7; 11 positions agree with TRBD2. The CDR3 runs to 16 residues. CDR1 and CDR2 from the germline V gene are KGHSH and LQKENI. Unmatched junction bases numbered 4, after V lost 2 bases and J lost 1 base. The DNA of the CDR3 is TGTGCCAGCTCACCAGCTAGCGGGAGGTTGTCCTACGAGCAGTACTTC. Amino acid sequence: CASSPASGRLSYEQYF.

V usage is TRBV7-9 and J usage is TRBJ1-1, with D maybe TRBD1 (6 bases). The CDR3 sequence is 16 residues long. The ends were cut back, 1 base at V and 3 bases at J, with 15 bases in the middle. Germline V gene data show CDR1 as SEHNR and CDR2 as FQNEAQ (reference sequence). CDR3 sequence: CASSLGSGGAYTEAFF. CDR3 DNA: TGTGCCAGCAGCTTAGGTAGTGGGGGGGCTTACACTGAAGCTTTCTTT.

This clone came up many times. This chain uses TRBV6-5 with TRBJ2-1; a possible D gene is TRBD1 (5 bases). CDR1 MNHEY and CDR2 SVGAGI come from the germline V gene. This CDR3 region has 15 residues. The V and J ends lost 8 bases and 1 base respectively, with 15 bases between them. CDR3 in DNA: TGTGCCAGCCGGGCCTTCGGACAATCCTACAATGAGCAGTTCTTC. Amino acids: CASRAFGQSYNEQFF.

The rearrangement links TRBV7-6 to TRBJ2-7; perhaps TRBD2 as D (6 bases). This CDR3 is built from 14 residues. In germline, CDR1 is SGHVS, CDR2 FNYEAQ. The ends were cut back, 0 bases at V and 2 bases at J, with 8 bases in the middle. CDR3 bases: TGTGCCAGCAGCTTAGCAGGAGGGACCTACGAGCAGTACTTC. This encodes CASSLAGGTYEQYF.

The rearrangement uses TRBV28 and TRBJ1-4; 11 nucleotides align to TRBD1. Trimming took 1 base from V and 4 from J; bases not matched to a gene: 5. Germline assignment: CDR1 MDHEN and CDR2 SYDVKM. The CDR3 loop spans 17 amino acids. The CDR3 sequence is CASSLFGGTGGNEKLFF. In DNA, the CDR3 is TGTGCCAGCAGTTTATTCGGGGGGACAGGGGGTAATGAAAAACTGTTTTTT.

CDR3: CASSKGLRNTEAFF. For the CDR3, the DNA is TGTGCCAGCAGTAAAGGACTGCGGAACACTGAAGCTTTCTTT. The chain has TRBV28 and TRBJ1-1; D gene unclear. CDR1 MDHEN and CDR2 SYDVKM come from the germline V gene. CDR3 size: 14 residues. The V end was cut by 5 bases, the J end by 1 base, with 11 bases between.

V and J are TRBV12-5 and TRBJ1-6, with no clear D. The CDR3 totals 14 residues. Trimming left V 6 bases short and J 8 bases short, with 14 bases between. From germline, CDR1 is LGHNT and CDR2 FRNRAP. CDR3 sequence reads: CASGSVKRDSPLHF. CDR3 DNA sequence: TGTGCTAGTGGATCCGTGAAACGGGATTCACCCCTCCACTTT.

The chain links TRBV15 to TRBJ1-2, with 10 bases lining up with TRBD1. The CDR3 is made up of 17 amino acids. Germline V gene lookup returns CDR1 LNHNV and CDR2 YYDKDF (reference sequence). With 3 bases clipped from V and 2 bases from J, the junction kept 9 bases outside the gene matches. CDR3 amino acids: CATSSRDRGVENYGYTF. The CDR3 nucleotides are TGTGCCACCAGCAGCCGGGACAGGGGTGTTGAGAACTATGGCTACACCTTC.

The V gene is TRBV5-1, the J gene TRBJ1-1; D uncertain. Germline V gene data show CDR1 as SGHRS and CDR2 as YFSETQ. CDR3 length: 13 amino acids. V was shortened by 4 bases and J by 4 bases, with 11 bases between the two germline ends. CDR3 sequence reads: CASSLSAGTEAFF. The CDR3, as DNA: TGCGCCAGCAGCCTTAGCGCGGGCACTGAAGCTTTCTTT. The variable domain in full, completed from reference TRBV5-1 and TRBJ1-1, reads KAGVTQTPRYLIKTRGQQVTLSCSPISGHRSVSWYQQTPGQGLQFLFEYFSETQRNKGNFPGRFSGRQFSNSRSEMNVSTLELGDSALYLCASSLSAGTEAFFGQGTRLTVV.

The chain is built from TRBV28 and TRBJ2-1; 7 positions match TRBD1. J was trimmed by 2 bases and V by 7 bases; bases with no gene match: 5. The germline V gene encodes CDR1 MDHEN and CDR2 SYDVKM. This CDR3 spans 14 amino acids. The CDR3 is CASTHRGPYNEQFF. DNA of the CDR3: TGTGCCAGCACCCACAGGGGACCCTACAATGAGCAGTTCTTC.

This clone was found a few times. For the CDR3, the DNA is TGTGCCAGCAGCTTAGTACAGGGAGAAGCTTTCTTT. It translates to CASSLVQGEAFF. V is TRBV7-9 and J is TRBJ1-1, with D maybe TRBD1 (6 bases). Germline CDR1 is SEHNR and CDR2 is FQNEAQ (reference sequence). The CDR3 loop spans 12 amino acids. V was pared by 1 base and J by 8 bases, with 8 bases between.

The V and J genes are TRBV9 and TRBJ2-3; perhaps TRBD2 as D (6 bases). In germline, CDR1 is SGDLS, CDR2 YYNGEE. The CDR3 has 16 amino acids. V was trimmed by 2 bases and J by 1 base, leaving 14 bases between them. CDR3 region: CASSVGGALGTDTQYF. The CDR3 DNA reads as TGTGCCAGCAGCGTTGGCGGGGCGCTCGGCACAGATACGCAGTATTTT.

This chain uses TRBV3-1 (or the pseudogene TRBV3-2) with TRBJ1-2; 11 positions agree with TRBD1. The J segment lost 5 bases and the V segment lost 3 bases, leaving 5 bases of the junction unmatched. CDR3 length: 15 residues. Germline values: CDR1 LGHDT, CDR2 YNNKEL (reference sequence). This CDR3 is CASSHRTGGNYGYTF. The CDR3 nucleotides are TGTGCCAGCAGCCATAGGACAGGGGGCAATTATGGCTACACCTTC.

The chain is built from TRBV7-2 and TRBJ1-2; D is possibly TRBD1 (5 bases). CDR3 length equals 16 residues. V was trimmed by 3 bases and J by 4 bases, leaving 18 bases between them. Germline V CDR1 and CDR2: SGHTA, FQGNSA. In nucleotides, the CDR3 is TGTGCCAGCAGCTTTCCACACAGGTTATCATTCTATGGCTACACCTTC. This encodes CASSFPHRLSFYGYTF.

This clone appeared once. The chain has TRBV28 and TRBJ1-1; 10 positions match TRBD1. Germline V gives CDR1 MDHEN, CDR2 SYDVKM. V lost 6 bases and J lost 4; bases outside the gene matches: 11. The CDR3 has 16 residues. CDR3 amino acids: CASSRRTGGSTTEAFF. The CDR3 DNA reads TGTGCCAGCAGCCGTCGGACAGGGGGAAGCACCACTGAAGCTTTCTTT.

V gene TRBV5-4 combines with J gene TRBJ2-3, with D maybe TRBD1 (5 bases). From germline, CDR1 is SGHNT and CDR2 YYREEE (reference sequence). The CDR3 loop spans 16 amino acids. V was trimmed by 0 bases and J by 1 base, leaving 12 bases between them. CDR3 sequence: CASSLAKIQGTDTQYF. In nucleotides, the CDR3 is TGTGCCAGCAGCTTGGCCAAGATACAGGGCACAGATACGCAGTATTTT.

This clone was detected a few times. This chain joins TRBV7-9 and TRBJ2-5; possible D gene TRBD2, 6 bases. The CDR3 totals 16 residues. The V gene's germline CDR1 is SEHNR and CDR2 FQNEAQ (reference sequence). Trimming left V 5 bases short and J 3 bases short, with 19 bases between. The CDR3 DNA follows: TGTGCCAGCAGCCCCCGAACCGGGACTCCTGAAGAGACCCAGTACTTC. Amino acids: CASSPRTGTPEETQYF.

This clone was counted only a few times. The gene calls are TRBV7-8 and TRBJ2-1, with 11 bases that match TRBD2. Looked up from germline, CDR1 is SGHVS and CDR2 is FQNEAQ. V lost 6 bases and J lost 3; bases outside the gene matches: 16. The CDR3 is made up of 19 amino acids. The CDR3: CASRRIIAGGRSFYNEQFF. Written as DNA, the CDR3 is TGTGCCAGCAGACGGATAATAGCGGGGGGGCGTTCGTTCTACAATGAGCAGTTCTTC. Together with reference TRBV7-8 and TRBJ2-1, the CDR3 gives the full variable domain: GAGVSQSPRYKVAKRGQDVALRCDPISGHVSLFWYQQALGQGPEFLTYFQNEAQLDKSGLPSDRFFAERPEGSVSTLKIQRTQQEDSAVYLCASRRIIAGGRSFYNEQFFGPGTRLTVL.